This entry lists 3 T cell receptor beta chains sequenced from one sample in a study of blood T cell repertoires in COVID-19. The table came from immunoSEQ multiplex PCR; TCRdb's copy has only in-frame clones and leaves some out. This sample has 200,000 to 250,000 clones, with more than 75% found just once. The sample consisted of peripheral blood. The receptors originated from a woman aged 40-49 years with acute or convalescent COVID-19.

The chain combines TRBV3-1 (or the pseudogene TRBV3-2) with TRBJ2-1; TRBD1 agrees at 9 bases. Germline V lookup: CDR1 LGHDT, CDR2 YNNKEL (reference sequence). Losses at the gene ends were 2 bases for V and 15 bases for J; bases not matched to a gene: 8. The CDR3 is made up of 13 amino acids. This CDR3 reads CASSQYEGQGTFF. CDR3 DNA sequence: TGTGCCAGCAGCCAATACGAGGGACAGGGTACGTTCTTC.

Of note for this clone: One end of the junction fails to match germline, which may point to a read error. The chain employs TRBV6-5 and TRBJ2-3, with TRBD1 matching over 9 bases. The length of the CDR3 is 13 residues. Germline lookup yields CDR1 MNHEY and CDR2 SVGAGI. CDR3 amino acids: CASSVSGTGFGDF. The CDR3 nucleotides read TGTGCCAGCAGCGTATCCGGGACAGGGTTCGGGGATTTT.

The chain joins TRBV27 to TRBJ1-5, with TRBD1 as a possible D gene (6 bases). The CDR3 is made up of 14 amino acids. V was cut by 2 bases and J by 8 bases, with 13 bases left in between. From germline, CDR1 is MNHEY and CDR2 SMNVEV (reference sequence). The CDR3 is CASSLETGRKPQHF. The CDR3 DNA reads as TGTGCCAGCAGTTTAGAGACAGGACGAAAGCCCCAGCATTTT.